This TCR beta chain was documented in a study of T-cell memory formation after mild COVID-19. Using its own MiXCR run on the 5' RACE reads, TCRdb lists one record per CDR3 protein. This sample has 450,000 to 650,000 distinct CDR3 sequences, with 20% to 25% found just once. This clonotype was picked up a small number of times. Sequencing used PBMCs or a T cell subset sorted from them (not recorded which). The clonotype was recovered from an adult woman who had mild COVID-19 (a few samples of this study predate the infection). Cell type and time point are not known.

The CDR3 nucleotides read TGTGCCAGCAGTTACGACCTGTCCACGGACTATGGCTACACCTTC. Translating gives CASSYDLSTDYGYTF. The chain has TRBV6-5 and TRBJ1-2; no clear D gene. CDR1 and CDR2 from the germline V gene are MNHEY and SVGAGI. This CDR3 spans 15 amino acids. The V gene lost 2 bases and the J gene lost 3 bases, with 13 bases spanning the gap.